This TCR beta chain is drawn from a study of blood T cells in healthy people across ages. Findings and caveats of the study: Naive T cell percentage showed a strong correlation with the diversity of TCR beta. As age increased, TCR beta diversity per million T cells fell in a roughly linear fashion.

Using a J-beta primer mix together with a sample-barcoded 5' primer, a second PCR was run for roughly 7 to 12 cycles. Each CDR3 protein is one row after TCRdb ran MiXCR on the 5' RACE reads. The data show 1.5 million to 2 million distinct CDR3 sequences, 25% to 30% seen once. Samples each yielded at least 5 micrograms of total RNA. CDR1 MNHEY and CDR2 SVGAGI come from the germline V gene. Germline trimming cut 6 bases from V and 6 bases from J; bases unmatched to any gene: 7. This CDR3 is 14 amino acids long. As to this clonotype: Its antigen is not identified.

The chain carries TRBV6-5 and TRBJ1-5; TRBD1 agrees at 8 bases. This receptor was obtained from a woman aged 30 to 39 in good health. Sample: blood. This CDR3 reads CASRPQGAGQPQHF. CDR3 in DNA: TGTGCCAGCAGACCTCAGGGGGCAGGTCAGCCCCAGCATTTT.